Following are 11 T cell receptor beta chains from one sample sequenced in a study of blood T cell repertoires in COVID-19 (dated by TCRdb to the early 2020s). Library creation used the immunoSEQ multiplex PCR assay. The table comes from immuneACCESS by way of TCRdb, which keeps in-frame sequences with V and J called. Part of the clones is missing from these tables; in studies checked, under half for an unresolved V gene and the rest for unknown reasons. In this sample the table shows about 270,000 clones, 85% to 90% of which occur a single time. Over 2% of the sample rests with the top ten. The sequencing sample was made of PBMCs or T cells enriched from blood (not recorded which). These receptors came from a woman younger than 30 who had recovered from COVID-19.

The rearrangement joins TRBV5-1 to TRBJ2-3, with 8 bases lining up with TRBD1. The CDR3 is made up of 19 amino acids. The V gene's germline CDR1 is SGHRS and CDR2 YFSETQ. With V trimmed by 2 bases and J by 3 bases, 17 bases remained unmatched. CDR3 sequence (DNA): TGCGCCAGCAGCTTTTACCTCGGACAGGGAAACGCTTTGACAGATACGCAGTATTTT. This gives the protein CASSFYLGQGNALTDTQYF.

V gene TRBV20-1 combines with J gene TRBJ2-5, with TRBD1 matching 7 bases. Germline values: CDR1 DFQATT, CDR2 SNEGSKA (reference sequence). With 7 bases clipped from V and 5 bases from J, the junction kept 4 bases outside the gene matches. The CDR3 runs 11 residues. The CDR3 DNA is TGCAGTGTAACAGGGGATGAGACCCAGTACTTC. Translated, it gives CSVTGDETQYF.

The chain combines TRBV10-1 with TRBJ1-2; no definite D call. V gave up 4 bases and J gave up 2 bases, with 8 bases separating them. The CDR3 sequence is 13 residues long. CDR1 is WNHNN and CDR2 is SYGVQD in the germline V gene (reference sequence). The CDR3 protein is CASSASRNYGYTF. The CDR3, as DNA: TGCGCCAGCAGTGCATCGCGGAACTATGGCTACACCTTC.

The CDR3, as DNA: TGTGCCAGCAGCCCACTAGCGGGGGGGCCAAGTGAGCAGTTCTTC. Protein sequence: CASSPLAGGPSEQFF. The chain recombines TRBV3-1 (or the pseudogene TRBV3-2) with TRBJ2-1; 13 nucleotides align to TRBD2. Per the germline V gene, CDR1 is LGHDT and CDR2 is YNNKEL (reference sequence). The CDR3 contains 15 residues. After removal of 4 bases from V and 9 bases from J, the junction contained 6 bases not matched to a gene.

This chain joins TRBV2 and TRBJ1-3; 7 nucleotides match TRBD1. The V segment lost 5 bases and the J segment 4 bases; nucleotides outside the gene matches: 5. The CDR3 is made up of 14 amino acids. Germline V lookup: CDR1 SNHLY, CDR2 FYNNEI. CDR3 sequence: CASSPPTGGNTIYF. CDR3 coding DNA: TGTGCCAGCAGTCCCCCGACAGGGGGAAACACCATATATTTT.

The J gene is TRBJ1-1, the V gene TRBV5-4, with TRBD1 matching 8 bases. The CDR3 consists of 13 residues. Germline V gene lookup returns CDR1 SGHNT and CDR2 YYREEE (reference sequence). With V trimmed by 4 bases and J by 7 bases, 6 bases remained unmatched. The DNA of the CDR3 is TGTGCCAGCAGCCCCCGGACAGGGCATGAAGCTTTCTTT. Translated, it gives CASSPRTGHEAFF.

The chain employs TRBV5-1 and TRBJ1-2, with a weak D call TRBD1 (6 bases). Germline V gives CDR1 SGHRS, CDR2 YFSETQ. The germline V and J ends were trimmed by 0 bases and 4 bases, with 13 bases remaining between them. CDR3 length: 15 residues. The CDR3 DNA is TGCGCCAGCAGCTTGGAAGCCGGGACACTCTATGGCTACACCTTC. This sequence encodes CASSLEAGTLYGYTF.

This sequence joins TRBV2 and TRBJ1-5; 7 positions match TRBD1. The length of the CDR3 is 13 residues. Germline V gene lookup returns CDR1 SNHLY and CDR2 FYNNEI. V shed 8 bases, J shed 2 bases, and the junction held 3 bases outside the gene matches. The CDR3, as DNA: TGTGCCAGCCAAGGACAGGGCAATCAGCCCCAGCATTTT. This sequence encodes CASQGQGNQPQHF.

The V gene is TRBV4-1, the J gene TRBJ2-1, with D possibly TRBD1 on 5 matching bases. Trimming removed 2 bases at V and 6 bases at J, with 11 bases between. This CDR3 spans 14 amino acids. Germline assignment: CDR1 MGHRA and CDR2 YSYEKL. In DNA, the CDR3 is TGCGCCAGCAGCCAACCTGGGCAGGGCAATGAGCAGTTCTTC. This translates into CASSQPGQGNEQFF.

The chain joins TRBV5-1 to TRBJ2-1; the D is unclear. Between the trimmed V and J ends, which lost 0 bases and 7 bases, there was a span of 8 bases. Germline-derived CDR1 and CDR2 are SGHRS and YFSETQ. The CDR3 extends over 13 amino acids. Here the CDR3 reads CASSLALSNEQFF. In DNA, the CDR3 is TGCGCCAGCAGCTTGGCTCTCTCGAATGAGCAGTTCTTC.

CDR3 in amino acids: CASSEGRALNEQYF. CDR3 DNA sequence: TGCGCCAGCAGTGAAGGCAGGGCATTGAACGAGCAGTACTTC. This chain joins TRBV10-2 and TRBJ2-7; possibly TRBD1 for D (5 bases). CDR1 is WSHSY, CDR2 SAAADI, per germline. Trimming shortened V by 3 bases and J by 5 bases, and 14 bases separated the two germline ends. This CDR3 has 14 residues.